This T cell receptor (beta chain) was sequenced in a study of T cell changes during pregnancy in multiple sclerosis. Assay: immunoSEQ multiplex PCR; the TCRdb copy retains only in-frame clones and omits some. The profile covers tens of thousands of clones, with around 90% appearing a single time and roughly 0.91% taken by the ten largest. V dropped 0 bases and J dropped 1 base, with 7 bases sitting between them. Germline CDR1 SGHRS, CDR2 YFSETQ. The CDR3 has 14 residues. The rearrangement joins TRBV5-1 to TRBJ1-1, with a tentative D call TRBD1 (5 bases). The sample here was peripheral blood, taken before pregnancy. This receptor was identified in a female donor with multiple sclerosis, enrolled in a pregnancy study. The CDR3 sequence: CASSLGQTNTEAFF. DNA for the CDR3: TGCGCCAGCAGCTTGGGACAGACGAACACTGAAGCTTTCTTT.